This T cell receptor (beta chain) was sequenced for a study of blood T cell repertoires in COVID-19. Across the whole study: In each case, the material was cDNA or gDNA derived from T cells, B-cell-depleted T cells, or PBMCs.

As originally analysed: Researchers report that nucleated cell counts were estimated from reference gene primer amplification. Assay used: immunoSEQ multiplex PCR; TCRdb lists only in-frame clones, some missing. The V and J calls and clone size are taken from that table; D and trimming were inferred from the DNA. The data show more than 400,000 clones, approximately 85% seen once. This CDR3 spans 18 amino acids. CDR1 is SEHNR and CDR2 is FQNEAQ in the germline V gene (reference sequence). J gave up 0 bases and V 4 bases, and 8 bases lay outside the gene matches. Sequencing used peripheral blood. This chain uses TRBV7-9 with TRBJ1-6; TRBD1 matches at 8 bases. The sequence was obtained from a human donor in a cohort sampled during active COVID-19. CDR3 nucleotides: TGTGCCAGCAGCTCATTACAGGGGGAGAGCTCCTATAATTCACCCCTCCACTTT. Its protein is CASSSLQGESSYNSPLHF. Combining the CDR3 with reference TRBV7-9 and TRBJ1-6 gives the whole variable domain DTGVSQNPRHKITKRGQNVTFRCDPISEHNRLYWYRQTLGQGPEFLTYFQNEAQLEKSRLLSDRFSAERPKGSFSTLEIQRTEQGDSAMYLCASSSLQGESSYNSPLHFGNGTRLTVT.